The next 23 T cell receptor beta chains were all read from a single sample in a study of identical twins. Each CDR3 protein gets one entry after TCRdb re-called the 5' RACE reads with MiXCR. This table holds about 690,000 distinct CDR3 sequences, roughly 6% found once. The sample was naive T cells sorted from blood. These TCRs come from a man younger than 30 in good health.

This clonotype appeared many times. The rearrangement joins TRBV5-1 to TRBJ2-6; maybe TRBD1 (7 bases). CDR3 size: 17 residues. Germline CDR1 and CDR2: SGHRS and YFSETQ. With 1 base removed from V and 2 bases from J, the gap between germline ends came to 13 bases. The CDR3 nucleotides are TGCGCCAGCAGCTTGTCAGGGGGGAAGGCTGGGGCCAACGTCCTGACTTTC. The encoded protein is CASSLSGGKAGANVLTF.

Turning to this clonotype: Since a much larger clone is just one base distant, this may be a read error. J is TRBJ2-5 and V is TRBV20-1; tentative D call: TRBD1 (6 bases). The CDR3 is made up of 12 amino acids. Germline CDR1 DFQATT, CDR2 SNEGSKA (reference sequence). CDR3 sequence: CSAGSTDRTLYF. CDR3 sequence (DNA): TGCAGTGCTGGCAGTACAGACAGGACCCTGTACTTC.

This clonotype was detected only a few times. Here the CDR3 reads CASSPTDYEQYF. CDR3 nucleotide sequence: TGTGCCAGCAGCCCCACAGACTACGAGCAGTACTTC. The gene calls are TRBV7-2 and TRBJ2-7, with D uncertain. This CDR3 comprises 12 residues. Trimming left V 5 bases short and J 3 bases short, with 8 bases between. Per the germline V gene, CDR1 is SGHTA and CDR2 is FQGNSA.

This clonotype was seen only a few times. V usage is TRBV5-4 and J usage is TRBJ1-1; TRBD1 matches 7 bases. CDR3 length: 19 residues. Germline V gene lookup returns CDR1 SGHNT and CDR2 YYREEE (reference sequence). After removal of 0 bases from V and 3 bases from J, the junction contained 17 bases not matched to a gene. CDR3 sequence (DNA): TGTGCCAGCAGCTTGGGGACAGGATTATATCGTCGGTGGGACACTGAAGCTTTCTTT. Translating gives CASSLGTGLYRRWDTEAFF.

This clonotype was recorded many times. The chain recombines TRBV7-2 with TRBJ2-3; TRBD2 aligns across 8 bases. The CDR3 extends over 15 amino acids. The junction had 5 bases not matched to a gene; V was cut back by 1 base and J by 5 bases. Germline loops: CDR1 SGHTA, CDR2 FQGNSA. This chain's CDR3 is CASSLEAGGGDTQYF. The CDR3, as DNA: TGTGCCAGCAGCTTAGAGGCGGGAGGAGGAGATACGCAGTATTTT. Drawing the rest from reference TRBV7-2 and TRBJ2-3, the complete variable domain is GAGVSQSPSNKVTEKGKDVELRCDPISGHTALYWYRQSLGQGLEFLIYFQGNSAPDKSGLPSDRFSAERTGGSVSTLTIQRTQQEDSAVYLCASSLEAGGGDTQYFGPGTRLTVL.

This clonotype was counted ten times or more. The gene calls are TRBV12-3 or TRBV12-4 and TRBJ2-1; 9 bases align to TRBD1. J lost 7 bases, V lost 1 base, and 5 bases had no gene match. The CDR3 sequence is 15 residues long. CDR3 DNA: TGTGCCAGCAGTTTAGTAGGGACAGGGCCGAATGAGCAGTTCTTC. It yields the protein CASSLVGTGPNEQFF.

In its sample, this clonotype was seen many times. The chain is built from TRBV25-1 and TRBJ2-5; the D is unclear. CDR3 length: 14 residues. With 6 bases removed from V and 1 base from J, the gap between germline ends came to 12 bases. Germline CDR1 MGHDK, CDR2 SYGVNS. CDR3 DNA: TGTGCCAGCAGCAGCCCTAGGGTCCAAGAGACCCAGTACTTC. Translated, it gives CASSSPRVQETQYF.

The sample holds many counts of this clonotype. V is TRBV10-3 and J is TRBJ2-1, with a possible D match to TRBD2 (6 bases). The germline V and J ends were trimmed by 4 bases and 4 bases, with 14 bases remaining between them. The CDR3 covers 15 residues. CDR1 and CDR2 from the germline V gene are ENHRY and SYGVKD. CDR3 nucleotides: TGTGCCATCAGTGGAGGGCGGGAAACTTACAATGAGCAGTTCTTC. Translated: CAISGGRETYNEQFF.

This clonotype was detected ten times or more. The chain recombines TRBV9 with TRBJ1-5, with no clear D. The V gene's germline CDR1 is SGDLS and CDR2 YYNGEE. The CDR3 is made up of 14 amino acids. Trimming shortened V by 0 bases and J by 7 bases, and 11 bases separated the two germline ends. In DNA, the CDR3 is TGTGCCAGCAGCGTAGATGCGGGTATCCAGCCCCAGCATTTT. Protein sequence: CASSVDAGIQPQHF.

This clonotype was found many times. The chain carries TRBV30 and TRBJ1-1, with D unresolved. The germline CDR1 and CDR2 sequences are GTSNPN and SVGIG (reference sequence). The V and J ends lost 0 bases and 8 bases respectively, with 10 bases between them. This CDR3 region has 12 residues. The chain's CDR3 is CAWSVGTPEAFF. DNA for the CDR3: TGTGCCTGGAGTGTCGGTACACCCGAAGCTTTCTTT. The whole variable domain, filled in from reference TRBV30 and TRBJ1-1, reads SQTIHQWPATLVQPVGSPLSLECTVEGTSNPNLYWYRQAAGRGLQLLFYSVGIGQISSEVPQNLSASRPQDRQFILSSKKLLLSDSGFYLCAWSVGTPEAFFGQGTRLTVV.

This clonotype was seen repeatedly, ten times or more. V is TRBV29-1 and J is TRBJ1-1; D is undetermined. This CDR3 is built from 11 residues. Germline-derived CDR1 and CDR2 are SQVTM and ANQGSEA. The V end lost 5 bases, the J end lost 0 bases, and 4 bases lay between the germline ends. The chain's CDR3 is CSVYMNTEAFF. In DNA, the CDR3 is TGCAGCGTTTATATGAACACTGAAGCTTTCTTT.

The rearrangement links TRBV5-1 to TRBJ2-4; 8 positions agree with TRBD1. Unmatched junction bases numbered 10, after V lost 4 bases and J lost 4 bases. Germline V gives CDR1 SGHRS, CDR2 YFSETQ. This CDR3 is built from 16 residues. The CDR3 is CASSRQDRVRKNIQYF. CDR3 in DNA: TGCGCCAGCAGCCGGCAGGACAGGGTACGGAAAAACATTCAGTACTTC.

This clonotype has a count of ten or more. CDR3 region: CSASLLATDTQYF. CDR3 sequence (DNA): TGCAGTGCTAGCCTACTAGCGACAGATACGCAGTATTTT. The rearrangement joins TRBV20-1 to TRBJ2-3; 7 bases align to TRBD2. The CDR3 is 13 amino acids. The V gene end was trimmed by 3 bases and the J gene end by 3 bases; junction bases not matched to a gene: 3. CDR1 is DFQATT, CDR2 SNEGSKA, per germline (reference sequence).

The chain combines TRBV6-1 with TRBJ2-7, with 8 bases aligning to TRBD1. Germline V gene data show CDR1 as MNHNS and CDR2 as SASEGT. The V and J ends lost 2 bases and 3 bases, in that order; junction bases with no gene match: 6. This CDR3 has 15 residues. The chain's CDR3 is CASSETAGGRYEQYV. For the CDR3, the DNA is TGTGCCAGCAGTGAAACGGCAGGGGGCCGCTACGAGCAGTACGTC.

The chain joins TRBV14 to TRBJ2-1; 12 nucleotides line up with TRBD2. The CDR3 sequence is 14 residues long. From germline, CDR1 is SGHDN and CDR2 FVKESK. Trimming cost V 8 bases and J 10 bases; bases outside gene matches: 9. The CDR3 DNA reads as TGTGCCAGCTCGGGACTAGCGGGCCCCTACGAGCAGTTCTTC. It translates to CASSGLAGPYEQFF.

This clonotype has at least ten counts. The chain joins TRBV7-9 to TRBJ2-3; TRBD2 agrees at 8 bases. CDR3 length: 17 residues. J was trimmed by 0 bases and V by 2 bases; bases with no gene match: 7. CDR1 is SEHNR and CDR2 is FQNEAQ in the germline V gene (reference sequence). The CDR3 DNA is TGTGCCAGCAGCTTACTCCCCGGCGGGAGGAGCACAGATACGCAGTATTTT. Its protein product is CASSLLPGGRSTDTQYF.

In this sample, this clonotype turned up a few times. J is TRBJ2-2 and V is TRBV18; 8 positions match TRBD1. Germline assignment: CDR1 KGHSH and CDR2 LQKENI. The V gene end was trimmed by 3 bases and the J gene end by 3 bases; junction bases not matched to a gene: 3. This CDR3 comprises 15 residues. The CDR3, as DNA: TGTGCCAGCTCACCGCGACAGGGGCACACCGGGGAGCTGTTTTTT. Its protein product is CASSPRQGHTGELFF.

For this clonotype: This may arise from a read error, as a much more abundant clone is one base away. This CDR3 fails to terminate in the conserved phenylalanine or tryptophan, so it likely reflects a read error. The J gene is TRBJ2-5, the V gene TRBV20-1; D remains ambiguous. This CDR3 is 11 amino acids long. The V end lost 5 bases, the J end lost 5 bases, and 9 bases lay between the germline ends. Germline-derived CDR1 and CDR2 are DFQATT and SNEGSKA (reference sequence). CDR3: CSAVFRETQYL. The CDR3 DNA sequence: TGCAGTGCTGTCTTCAGGGAGACCCAGTACCTC.

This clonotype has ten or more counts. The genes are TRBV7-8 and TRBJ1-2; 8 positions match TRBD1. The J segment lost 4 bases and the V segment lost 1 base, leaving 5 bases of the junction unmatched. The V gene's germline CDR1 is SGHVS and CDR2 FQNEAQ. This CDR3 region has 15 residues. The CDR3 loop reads CASSLETGVPYGYTF. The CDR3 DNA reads TGTGCCAGCAGCTTAGAGACAGGGGTCCCCTATGGCTACACCTTC.

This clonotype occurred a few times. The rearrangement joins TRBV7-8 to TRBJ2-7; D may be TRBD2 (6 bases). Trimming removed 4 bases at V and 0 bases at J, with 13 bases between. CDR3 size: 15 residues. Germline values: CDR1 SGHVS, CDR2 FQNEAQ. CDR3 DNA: TGTGCCAGCAGCTCCCCCCGGGAGACCTCCTACGAGCAGTACTTC. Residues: CASSSPRETSYEQYF.

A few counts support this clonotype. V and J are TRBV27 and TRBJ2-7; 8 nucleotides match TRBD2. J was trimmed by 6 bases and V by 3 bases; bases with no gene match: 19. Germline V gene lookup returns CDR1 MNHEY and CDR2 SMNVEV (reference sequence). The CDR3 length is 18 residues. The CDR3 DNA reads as TGTGCCAGCAGTTTTTATTCTGCGCGGGAGGCCACAGGTTCCGAGCAGTACGTC. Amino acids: CASSFYSAREATGSEQYV.

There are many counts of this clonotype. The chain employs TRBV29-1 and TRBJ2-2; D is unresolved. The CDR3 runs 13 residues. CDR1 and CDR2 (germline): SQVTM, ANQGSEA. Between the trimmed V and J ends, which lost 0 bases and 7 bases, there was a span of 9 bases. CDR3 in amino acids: CSVEDRPGGELFF. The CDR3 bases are TGCAGCGTTGAAGACAGGCCAGGCGGGGAGCTGTTTTTT.

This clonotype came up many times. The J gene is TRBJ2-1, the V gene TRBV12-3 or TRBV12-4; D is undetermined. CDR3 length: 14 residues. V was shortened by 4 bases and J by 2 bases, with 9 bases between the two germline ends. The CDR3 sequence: CASSSGSPYNEQFF. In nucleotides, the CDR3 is TGTGCCAGCAGTTCCGGAAGTCCCTACAATGAGCAGTTCTTC.